This is a list of T cell receptor beta chains from one sample in a study of shared clonotypes between healthy human individuals. The data were produced by immunoSEQ multiplex PCR, yet TCRdb's version contains in-frame clones alone and is incomplete. The sample has about 230,000 clones, under 80% seen once. The specimen sequenced was memory CD4+ T cells sorted from blood. All receptors come from a man aged 25 to 40 in good health. CDR3s include the opening cysteine and the closing phenylalanine or tryptophan. Each record gives: CDR3 length, D gene, V gene, J gene, clone size, CDR3 DNA, CDR3 protein. A D gene is named only where the DNA matches it firmly. Part of the rows lack a size; the others show once, few, many or a class for expanded clones.

len: 16; d_gene: TRBD1; v_gene: TRBV11-2; j_gene: TRBJ2-1; abundance: few; CDR3nt: TGTGCCAGCAGCTTAGACCGGGACAGGGGAGACAATGAGCAGTTCTTC; CDR3aa: CASSLDRDRGDNEQFF
len: 15; d_gene: TRBD1; v_gene: TRBV7-2; j_gene: TRBJ1-4; abundance: -; CDR3nt: TGTGCCAGCAGCTCGCAGACAGGGTTGGGGGAAAAACTGTTTTTT; CDR3aa: CASSSQTGLGEKLFF
len: 15; d_gene: -; v_gene: TRBV11-2; j_gene: TRBJ2-1; abundance: once; CDR3nt: TGTGCCAGCAGCTTAGTCGTGAGCCCCTACAATGAGCAGTTCTTC; CDR3aa: CASSLVVSPYNEQFF
len: 18; d_gene: TRBD2; v_gene: TRBV7-9; j_gene: TRBJ2-1; abundance: few; CDR3nt: TGTGCCAGCAGCTTACCCCATCGACTAGCGGGAGGGAGGAATGAGCAGTTCTTC; CDR3aa: CASSLPHRLAGGRNEQFF
len: 11; d_gene: -; v_gene: TRBV6-1; j_gene: TRBJ2-7; abundance: few; CDR3nt: TGTGCCAGCAGCGACGTGGGCCCTTCGTCGTTC; CDR3aa: CASSDVGPSSF
len: 13; d_gene: TRBD2; v_gene: TRBV2; j_gene: TRBJ2-5; abundance: -; CDR3nt: TGTGCCAGTTGTACTAGCGAACAAGAGACCCAGTACTTC; CDR3aa: CASCTSEQETQYF
len: 16; d_gene: -; v_gene: TRBV9; j_gene: TRBJ2-1; abundance: many; CDR3nt: TGTGCCAGCAGCCTCTGGGGTAGTAGGGTACTCAATGAGCAGTTCTTC; CDR3aa: CASSLWGSRVLNEQFF
len: 15; d_gene: -; v_gene: TRBV27; j_gene: TRBJ2-2; abundance: -; CDR3nt: TGTGCCAGCAATAAGGGTGCGGGATCAACCGGGGAGCTGTTTTTT; CDR3aa: CASNKGAGSTGELFF
len: 15; d_gene: -; v_gene: TRBV4-1; j_gene: TRBJ2-2; abundance: -; CDR3nt: TGCGCCAGCAGCCAAGAACCCCAATTCTCCGGGGAGCTGTTTTTT; CDR3aa: CASSQEPQFSGELFF
len: 14; d_gene: -; v_gene: TRBV5-1; j_gene: TRBJ2-3; abundance: few; CDR3nt: TGCGCCAGCACCCGGACGGCTAGCACAGATACGCAGTATTTT; CDR3aa: CASTRTASTDTQYF
len: 14; d_gene: TRBD1; v_gene: TRBV5-8; j_gene: TRBJ2-4; abundance: many; CDR3nt: TGTGCCAGCAGCCTGGGACAGGCGTGGGACATTCAGTACTTC; CDR3aa: CASSLGQAWDIQYF
len: 14; d_gene: -; v_gene: TRBV7-7; j_gene: TRBJ2-1; abundance: -; CDR3nt: TGTGCCAGCAGCTTGGGTCACAGGGTCGATGAGCAGTTCTTC; CDR3aa: CASSLGHRVDEQFF
len: 15; d_gene: -; v_gene: TRBV9; j_gene: TRBJ2-2; abundance: -; CDR3nt: TGTGCCAGCAGCGTAGGGACAGAATTTTCCGGGGAGCTGTTTTTT; CDR3aa: CASSVGTEFSGELFF
len: 16; d_gene: -; v_gene: TRBV7-8; j_gene: TRBJ1-4; abundance: few; CDR3nt: TGTGCCAGCAGCTTAGGTCTTCGGGGGGCCCGTGAAAAACTGTTTTTT; CDR3aa: CASSLGLRGAREKLFF
len: 13; d_gene: TRBD1; v_gene: TRBV5-1; j_gene: TRBJ1-2; abundance: -; CDR3nt: TGCGCCAGCACCCAGGAGGGGGCCGCCCTCTACACCTTC; CDR3aa: CASTQEGAALYTF
len: 13; d_gene: -; v_gene: TRBV11-3; j_gene: TRBJ2-2; abundance: -; CDR3nt: TGTGCCAGCAGCGAGACGGAGACCGGGGAGCTGTTTTTT; CDR3aa: CASSETETGELFF
len: 16; d_gene: TRBD2; v_gene: TRBV7-6; j_gene: TRBJ2-1; abundance: -; CDR3nt: TGTGCCAGCAGCTTGACGACTAGCGGGCTCTACAATGAGCAGTTCTTC; CDR3aa: CASSLTTSGLYNEQFF
len: 17; d_gene: -; v_gene: TRBV7-2; j_gene: TRBJ2-2; abundance: -; CDR3nt: TGTGCCAGCAGGATACCTGGGGTGAATTCGAACACCGGGGAGCTGTTTTTT; CDR3aa: CASRIPGVNSNTGELFF
len: 17; d_gene: -; v_gene: TRBV7-9; j_gene: TRBJ2-2; abundance: -; CDR3nt: TGTGCCAGCAGCTCAGACTTGGGGGTGGAGAACACCGGGGAGCTGTTTTTT; CDR3aa: CASSSDLGVENTGELFF
len: 14; d_gene: -; v_gene: TRBV28; j_gene: TRBJ2-7; abundance: -; CDR3nt: TGTGCCAGCAGTTTCATTGGCAGGCCCTACGAGCAGTACTTC; CDR3aa: CASSFIGRPYEQYF
len: 17; d_gene: -; v_gene: TRBV27; j_gene: TRBJ2-2; abundance: -; CDR3nt: TGTGCCAGCAGTCCCCAAGGGTTGGGCGCGAACACCGGGGAGCTGTTTTTT; CDR3aa: CASSPQGLGANTGELFF
len: 14; d_gene: -; v_gene: TRBV18; j_gene: TRBJ2-1; abundance: -; CDR3nt: TGTGCCAGCTCACCCCGGGAGTGGGATCGGGAGCAGTTCTTC; CDR3aa: CASSPREWDREQFF
len: 14; d_gene: TRBD2; v_gene: TRBV6-5; j_gene: TRBJ2-7; abundance: -; CDR3nt: TGTGCCAGCAGTTACGTGGGCGGGAGCTACGAGCAGTACTTC; CDR3aa: CASSYVGGSYEQYF
len: 13; d_gene: -; v_gene: TRBV5-1; j_gene: TRBJ2-2; abundance: -; CDR3nt: TGCGCCAGCAGCTTCGATCCGGGCGGGGAGCTGTTTTTT; CDR3aa: CASSFDPGGELFF
len: 18; d_gene: -; v_gene: TRBV5-1; j_gene: TRBJ2-5; abundance: few; CDR3nt: TGCGCCAGCAGCTTGGGGATCACGGGACAAAACTTTCAAGAGACCCAGTACTTC; CDR3aa: CASSLGITGQNFQETQYF
len: 16; d_gene: TRBD1; v_gene: TRBV5-8; j_gene: TRBJ1-2; abundance: -; CDR3nt: TGTGCCAGCAGCCCTTTAGACAGGGGGTCAAACTATGGCTACACCTTC; CDR3aa: CASSPLDRGSNYGYTF
len: 12; d_gene: -; v_gene: TRBV11-2; j_gene: TRBJ2-1; abundance: few; CDR3nt: TGTGCCAGCAGCAAACAGAACAATGAGCAGTTCTTC; CDR3aa: CASSKQNNEQFF
len: 15; d_gene: -; v_gene: TRBV5-1; j_gene: TRBJ1-4; abundance: once; CDR3nt: TGCGCCAGCAGCCTACGGGACGGACTAAATGAAAAACTGTTTTTT; CDR3aa: CASSLRDGLNEKLFF
len: 17; d_gene: -; v_gene: TRBV7-8; j_gene: TRBJ1-2; abundance: -; CDR3nt: TGTGCCAGCAGCCCTGTCGGCGGGGGGTATGGTAACTATGGCTACACCTTC; CDR3aa: CASSPVGGGYGNYGYTF
len: 15; d_gene: -; v_gene: TRBV5-1; j_gene: TRBJ2-2; abundance: -; CDR3nt: TGCGCCAGCAGCTTGGGGGGCCGGAGCACCGGGGAGCTGTTTTTT; CDR3aa: CASSLGGRSTGELFF
len: 15; d_gene: -; v_gene: TRBV28; j_gene: TRBJ2-6; abundance: -; CDR3nt: TGTGCCAGCAGTACCCCCGGGGCTGGGGCCAACGTCCTGACTTTC; CDR3aa: CASSTPGAGANVLTF
len: 16; d_gene: TRBD2; v_gene: TRBV7-2; j_gene: TRBJ2-7; abundance: -; CDR3nt: TGTGCCAGCAGCTTAGTAGGGGGACTAGCGGGTACCACGCAGTACTTC; CDR3aa: CASSLVGGLAGTTQYF
len: 15; d_gene: TRBD1; v_gene: TRBV28; j_gene: TRBJ2-7; abundance: -; CDR3nt: TGTGCCAGCATCCCCACCCGGGACAGGGCCTACGAGCAGTACTTC; CDR3aa: CASIPTRDRAYEQYF
len: 12; d_gene: -; v_gene: TRBV28; j_gene: TRBJ1-5; abundance: few; CDR3nt: TGTGCCAGCAGTAAAGGGGGTCAGCCCCAGCATTTT; CDR3aa: CASSKGGQPQHF
len: 14; d_gene: -; v_gene: TRBV5-6; j_gene: TRBJ2-3; abundance: -; CDR3nt: TGTGCCAGCAGCTTGAACCCCGGCGCGGATACGCAGTATTTT; CDR3aa: CASSLNPGADTQYF
len: 15; d_gene: TRBD1; v_gene: TRBV7-3; j_gene: TRBJ2-3; abundance: -; CDR3nt: TGTGCCAGCAGCTTCCGGGACAGATACACAGATACGCAGTATTTT; CDR3aa: CASSFRDRYTDTQYF
len: 14; d_gene: -; v_gene: TRBV9; j_gene: TRBJ2-2; abundance: -; CDR3nt: TGTGCCAGCAGCGTAGTCTGGGACACCGGGGAGCTGTTTTTT; CDR3aa: CASSVVWDTGELFF
len: 14; d_gene: -; v_gene: TRBV7-9; j_gene: TRBJ2-1; abundance: -; CDR3nt: TGTGCCAGCAGCTTAGGTTGGGGGGATCGGGAGCAGTTCTTC; CDR3aa: CASSLGWGDREQFF
len: 14; d_gene: -; v_gene: TRBV6-5; j_gene: TRBJ2-1; abundance: -; CDR3nt: TGTGCCAGCAGGGGGGACCAGCCGTACAATGAGCAGTTCTTC; CDR3aa: CASRGDQPYNEQFF
len: 13; d_gene: -; v_gene: TRBV7-6; j_gene: TRBJ2-5; abundance: -; CDR3nt: TGTGCCAGCAGCTTAGTGGGGAAAGAGACCCAGTACTTC; CDR3aa: CASSLVGKETQYF